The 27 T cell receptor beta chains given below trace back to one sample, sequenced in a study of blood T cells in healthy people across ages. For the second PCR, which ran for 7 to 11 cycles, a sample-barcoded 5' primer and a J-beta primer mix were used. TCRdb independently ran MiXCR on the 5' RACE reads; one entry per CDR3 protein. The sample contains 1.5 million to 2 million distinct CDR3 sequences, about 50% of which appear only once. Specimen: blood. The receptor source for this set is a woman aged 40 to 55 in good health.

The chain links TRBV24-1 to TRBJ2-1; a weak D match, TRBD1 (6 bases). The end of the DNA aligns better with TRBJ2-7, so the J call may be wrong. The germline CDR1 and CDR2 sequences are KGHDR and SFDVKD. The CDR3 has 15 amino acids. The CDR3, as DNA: TGTGCCACCAGTGACTATGGACAGTCCTACAATGAGCAGTACTTC. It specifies CATSDYGQSYNEQYF.

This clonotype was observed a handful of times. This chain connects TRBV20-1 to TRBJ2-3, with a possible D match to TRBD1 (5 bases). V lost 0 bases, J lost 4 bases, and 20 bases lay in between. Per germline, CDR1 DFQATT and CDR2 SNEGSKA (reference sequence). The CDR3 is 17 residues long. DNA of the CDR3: TGCAGTGCTAGAGATCCATGGGGCCTTGGGGCCGCAGATACGCAGTATTTT. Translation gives CSARDPWGLGAADTQYF.

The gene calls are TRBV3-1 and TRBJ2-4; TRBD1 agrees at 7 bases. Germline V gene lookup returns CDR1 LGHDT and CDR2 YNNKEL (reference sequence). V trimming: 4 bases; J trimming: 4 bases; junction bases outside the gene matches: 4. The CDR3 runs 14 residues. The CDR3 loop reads CASSPDRKKNIQYF. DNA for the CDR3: TGTGCCAGCAGCCCGGACAGGAAAAAAAACATTCAGTACTTC.

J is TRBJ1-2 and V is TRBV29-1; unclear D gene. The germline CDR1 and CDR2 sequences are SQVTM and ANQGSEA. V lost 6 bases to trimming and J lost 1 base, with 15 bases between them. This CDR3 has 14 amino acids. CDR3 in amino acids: CSVEFVAVNYGYTF. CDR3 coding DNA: TGCAGCGTCGAATTCGTTGCTGTTAACTATGGCTACACCTTC.

The CDR3 nucleotides are TGTGCCAGCAGTTACGGACAGGGAAACATTCAGTACTTC. Protein: CASSYGQGNIQYF. This chain joins TRBV6-5 and TRBJ2-5, with 8 bases aligning to TRBD1. With the DNA end fitting TRBJ2-4 better, the J assignment may be wrong. Germline-derived CDR1 and CDR2 are MNHEY and SVGAGI. CDR3 length equals 13 residues.

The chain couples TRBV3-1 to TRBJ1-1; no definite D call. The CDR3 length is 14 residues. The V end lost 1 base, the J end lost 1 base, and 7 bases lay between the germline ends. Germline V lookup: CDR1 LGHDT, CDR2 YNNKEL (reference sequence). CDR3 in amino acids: CASSQVRKNTEAFF. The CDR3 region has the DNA TGTGCCAGCAGCCAAGTCAGGAAGAACACTGAAGCTTTCTTT. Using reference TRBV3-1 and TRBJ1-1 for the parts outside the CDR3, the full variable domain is DTAVSQTPKYLVTQMGNDKSIKCEQNLGHDTMYWYKQDSKKFLKIMFSYNNKELIINETVPNRFSPKSPDKAHLNLHINSLELGDSAVYFCASSQVRKNTEAFFGQGTRLTVV.

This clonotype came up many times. The chain's CDR3 is CSVVGQGLDEQFF. In nucleotides, the CDR3 is TGCAGCGTTGTAGGTCAGGGTCTGGATGAGCAGTTCTTC. This sequence joins TRBV29-1 and TRBJ2-1; a possible D gene is TRBD1 (5 bases). V was pared by 4 bases and J by 8 bases, with 15 bases between. This CDR3 spans 13 amino acids. Germline values: CDR1 SQVTM, CDR2 ANQGSEA.

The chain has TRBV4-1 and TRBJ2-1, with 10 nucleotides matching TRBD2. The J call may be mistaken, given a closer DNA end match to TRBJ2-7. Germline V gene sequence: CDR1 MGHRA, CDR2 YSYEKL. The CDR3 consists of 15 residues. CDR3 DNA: TGCGCCAGCAGCCAGCTAGCGGGGGTCTTGGGAGAGCAGTACTTC. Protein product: CASSQLAGVLGEQYF.

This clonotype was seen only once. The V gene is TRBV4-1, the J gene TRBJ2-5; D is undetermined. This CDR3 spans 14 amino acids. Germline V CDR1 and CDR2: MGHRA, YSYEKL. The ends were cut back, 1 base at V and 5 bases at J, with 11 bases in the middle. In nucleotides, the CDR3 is TGCGCCAGCAGCCAAGCTCGAGCTGCGGAGACCCAGTACTTC. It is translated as CASSQARAAETQYF.

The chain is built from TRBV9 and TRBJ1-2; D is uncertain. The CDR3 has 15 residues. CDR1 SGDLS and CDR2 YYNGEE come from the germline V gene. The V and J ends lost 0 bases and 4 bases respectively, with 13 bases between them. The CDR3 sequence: CASSVGNPGLYGYTF. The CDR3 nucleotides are TGTGCCAGCAGCGTAGGGAATCCGGGCCTCTATGGCTACACCTTC.

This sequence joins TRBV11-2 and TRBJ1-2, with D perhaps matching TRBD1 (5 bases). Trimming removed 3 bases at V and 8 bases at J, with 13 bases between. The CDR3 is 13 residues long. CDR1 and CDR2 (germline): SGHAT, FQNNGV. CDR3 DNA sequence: TGTGCCAGCAGCTTCGTCCAGGGAGGCGGCTACACCTTC. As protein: CASSFVQGGGYTF.

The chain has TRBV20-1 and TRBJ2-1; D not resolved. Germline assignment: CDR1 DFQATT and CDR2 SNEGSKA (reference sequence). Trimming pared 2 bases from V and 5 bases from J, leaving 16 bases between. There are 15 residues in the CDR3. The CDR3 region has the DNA TGCAGTGCTAGACACTCCCACAGTAATCACAATGAGCAGTTCTTC. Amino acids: CSARHSHSNHNEQFF.

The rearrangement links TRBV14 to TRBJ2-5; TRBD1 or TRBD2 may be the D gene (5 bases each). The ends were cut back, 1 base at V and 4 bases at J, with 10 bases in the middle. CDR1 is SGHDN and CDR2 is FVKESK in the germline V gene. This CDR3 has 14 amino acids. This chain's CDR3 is CASSQVRDRETQYF. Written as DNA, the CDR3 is TGTGCCAGCAGCCAAGTGAGGGACCGAGAGACCCAGTACTTC. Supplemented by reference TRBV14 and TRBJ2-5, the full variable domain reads EAGVTQFPSHSVIEKGQTVTLRCDPISGHDNLYWYRRVMGKEIKFLLHFVKESKQDESGMPNNRFLAERTGGTYSTLKVQPAELEDSGVYFCASSQVRDRETQYFGPGTRLLVL.

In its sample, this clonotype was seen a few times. The CDR3 bases are TGTGCCAGCAGCCAAGGGTTAGGCAGCGAAAGATACAATGAGCAGTTCTTC. As protein: CASSQGLGSERYNEQFF. This sequence joins TRBV3-1 and TRBJ2-1, with D unclear. With 1 base removed from V and 4 bases from J, the gap between germline ends came to 17 bases. From germline, CDR1 is LGHDT and CDR2 YNNKEL (reference sequence). This CDR3 contains 17 residues.

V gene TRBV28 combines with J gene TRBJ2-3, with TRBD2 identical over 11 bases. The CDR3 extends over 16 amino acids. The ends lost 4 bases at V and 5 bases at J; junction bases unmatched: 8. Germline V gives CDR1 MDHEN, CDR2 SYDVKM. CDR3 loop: CASSSAGTSGRDTQYF. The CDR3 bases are TGTGCCAGCAGTTCAGCCGGGACTAGCGGTCGAGATACGCAGTATTTT.

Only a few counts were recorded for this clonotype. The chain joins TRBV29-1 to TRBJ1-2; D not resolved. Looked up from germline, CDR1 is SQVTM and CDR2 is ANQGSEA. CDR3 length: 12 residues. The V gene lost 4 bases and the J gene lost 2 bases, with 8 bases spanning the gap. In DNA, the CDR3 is TGCAGCGTTGGAGGATCCAACTATGGCTACACCTTC. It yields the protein CSVGGSNYGYTF.

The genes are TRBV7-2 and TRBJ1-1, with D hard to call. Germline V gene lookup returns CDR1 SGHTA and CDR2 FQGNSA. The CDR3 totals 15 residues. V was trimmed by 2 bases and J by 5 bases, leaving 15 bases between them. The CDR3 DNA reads TGTGCCAGCAGCTTAAATAACTTGGCCGGGACTGAAGCTTTCTTT. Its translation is CASSLNNLAGTEAFF.

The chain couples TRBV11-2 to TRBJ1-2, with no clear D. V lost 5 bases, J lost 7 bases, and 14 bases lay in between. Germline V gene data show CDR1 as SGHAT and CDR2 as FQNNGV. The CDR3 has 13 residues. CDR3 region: CASSPGSYCGYTF. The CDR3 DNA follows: TGTGCCAGCAGCCCCGGAAGTTACTGTGGCTACACCTTC. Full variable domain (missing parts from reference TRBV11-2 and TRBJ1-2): EAGVAQSPRYKIIEKRQSVAFWCNPISGHATLYWYQQILGQGPKLLIQFQNNGVVDDSQLPKDRFSAERLKGVDSTLKIQPAKLEDSAVYLCASSPGSYCGYTFGSGTRLTVV.

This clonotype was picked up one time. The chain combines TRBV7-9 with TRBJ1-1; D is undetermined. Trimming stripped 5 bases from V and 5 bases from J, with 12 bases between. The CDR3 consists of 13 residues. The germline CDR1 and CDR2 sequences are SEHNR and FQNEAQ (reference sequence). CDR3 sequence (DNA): TGTGCCAGCAGCGTAGGCGGGGAAACTGAAGCTTTCTTT. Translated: CASSVGGETEAFF.

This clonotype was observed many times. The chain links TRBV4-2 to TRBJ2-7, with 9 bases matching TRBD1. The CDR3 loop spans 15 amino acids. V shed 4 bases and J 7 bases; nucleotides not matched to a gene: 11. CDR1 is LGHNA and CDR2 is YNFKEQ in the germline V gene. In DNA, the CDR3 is TGTGCCAGCAGCCCTCCGGGACAGGGTTCGGGAGAGCAGTACTTC. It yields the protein CASSPPGQGSGEQYF.

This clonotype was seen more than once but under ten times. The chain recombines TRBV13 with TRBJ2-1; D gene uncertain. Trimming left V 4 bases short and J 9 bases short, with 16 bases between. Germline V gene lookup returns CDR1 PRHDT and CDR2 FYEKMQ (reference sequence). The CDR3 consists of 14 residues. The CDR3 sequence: CASSWEDQALEQFF. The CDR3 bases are TGTGCCAGCAGCTGGGAAGACCAAGCCCTTGAGCAGTTCTTC.

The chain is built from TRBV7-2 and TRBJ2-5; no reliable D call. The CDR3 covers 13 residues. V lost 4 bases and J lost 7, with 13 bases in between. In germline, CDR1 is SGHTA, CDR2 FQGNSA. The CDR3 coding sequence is TGTGCCAGCAGCTCGCCCTTGTTTTCGACCCAGTACTTC. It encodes CASSSPLFSTQYF.

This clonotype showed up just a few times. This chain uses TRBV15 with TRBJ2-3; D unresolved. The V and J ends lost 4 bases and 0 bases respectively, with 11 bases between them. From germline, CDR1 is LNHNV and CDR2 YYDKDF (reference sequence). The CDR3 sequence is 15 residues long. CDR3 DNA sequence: TGTGCCACCAGCACCGGAATCTCTAGCACAGATACGCAGTATTTT. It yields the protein CATSTGISSTDTQYF.

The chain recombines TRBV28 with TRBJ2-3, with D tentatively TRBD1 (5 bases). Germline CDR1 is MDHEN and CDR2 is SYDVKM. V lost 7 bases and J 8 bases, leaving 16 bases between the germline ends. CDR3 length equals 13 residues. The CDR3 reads CASTSRWQGTQYF. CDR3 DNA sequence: TGTGCCAGCACCTCAAGGTGGCAGGGTACGCAGTATTTT. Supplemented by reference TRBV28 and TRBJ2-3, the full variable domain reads DVKVTQSSRYLVKRTGEKVFLECVQDMDHENMFWYRQDPGLGLRLIYFSYDVKMKEKGDIPEGYSVSREKKERFSLILESASTNQTSMYLCASTSRWQGTQYFGPGTRLTVL.

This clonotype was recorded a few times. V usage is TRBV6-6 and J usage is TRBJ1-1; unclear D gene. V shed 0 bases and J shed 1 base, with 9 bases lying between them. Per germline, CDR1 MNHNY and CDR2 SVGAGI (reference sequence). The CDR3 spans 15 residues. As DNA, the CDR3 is TGTGCCAGCAGTTACTCGTCGGAGGAGAACACTGAAGCTTTCTTT. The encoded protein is CASSYSSEENTEAFF.

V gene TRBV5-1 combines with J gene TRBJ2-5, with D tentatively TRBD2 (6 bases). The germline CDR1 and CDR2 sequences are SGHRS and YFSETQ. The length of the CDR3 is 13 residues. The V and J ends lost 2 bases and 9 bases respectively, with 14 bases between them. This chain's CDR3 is CASSLPGGVAQYF. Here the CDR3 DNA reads TGCGCCAGCAGCTTACCCGGCGGGGTGGCCCAGTACTTC.

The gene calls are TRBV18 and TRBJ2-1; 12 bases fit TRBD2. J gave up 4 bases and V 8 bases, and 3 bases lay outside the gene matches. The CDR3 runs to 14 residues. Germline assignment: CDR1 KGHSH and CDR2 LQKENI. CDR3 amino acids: CASRTSGEYNEQFF. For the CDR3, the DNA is TGTGCCAGCCGGACTAGCGGGGAATACAATGAGCAGTTCTTC.